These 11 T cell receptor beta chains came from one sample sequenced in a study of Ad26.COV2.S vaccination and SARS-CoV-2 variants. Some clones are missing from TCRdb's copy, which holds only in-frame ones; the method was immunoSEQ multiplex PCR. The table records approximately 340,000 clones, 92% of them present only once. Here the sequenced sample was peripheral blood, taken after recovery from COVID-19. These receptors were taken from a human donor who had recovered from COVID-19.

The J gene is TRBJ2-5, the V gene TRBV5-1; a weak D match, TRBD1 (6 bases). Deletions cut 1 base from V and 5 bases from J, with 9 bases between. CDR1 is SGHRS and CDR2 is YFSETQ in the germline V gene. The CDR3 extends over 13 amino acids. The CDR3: CASSLQQGETQYF. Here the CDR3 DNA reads TGCGCCAGCAGCTTGCAGCAGGGGGAGACCCAGTACTTC.

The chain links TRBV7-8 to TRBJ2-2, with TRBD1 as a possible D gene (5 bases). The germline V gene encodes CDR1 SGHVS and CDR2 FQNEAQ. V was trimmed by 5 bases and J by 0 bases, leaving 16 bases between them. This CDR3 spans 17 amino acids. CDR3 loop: CASSKSGHLANTGELFF. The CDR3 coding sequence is TGTGCCAGCAGCAAGTCAGGACACCTCGCGAACACCGGGGAGCTGTTTTTT.

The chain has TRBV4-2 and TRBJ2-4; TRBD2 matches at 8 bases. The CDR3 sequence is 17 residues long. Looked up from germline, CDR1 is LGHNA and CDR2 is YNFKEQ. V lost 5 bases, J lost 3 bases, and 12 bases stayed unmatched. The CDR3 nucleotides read TGTGCCAGCAGCTCCAAAGGGCGGGGGGCTGTCAAAAACATTCAGTACTTC. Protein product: CASSSKGRGAVKNIQYF.

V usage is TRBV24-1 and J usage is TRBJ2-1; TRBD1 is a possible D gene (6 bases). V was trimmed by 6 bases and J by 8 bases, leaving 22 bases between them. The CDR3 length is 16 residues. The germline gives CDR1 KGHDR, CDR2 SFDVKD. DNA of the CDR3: TGTGCCACCAGTCCCTCGGGACATACGAATGTAGATGAGCAGTTCTTC. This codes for CATSPSGHTNVDEQFF.

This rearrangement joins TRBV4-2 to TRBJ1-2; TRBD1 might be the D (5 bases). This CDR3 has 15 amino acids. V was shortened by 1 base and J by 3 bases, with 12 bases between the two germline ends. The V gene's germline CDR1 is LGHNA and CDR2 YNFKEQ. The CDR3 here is CASSQGAGTDYGYTF. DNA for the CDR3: TGTGCCAGCAGCCAAGGGGCAGGGACGGACTATGGCTACACCTTC.

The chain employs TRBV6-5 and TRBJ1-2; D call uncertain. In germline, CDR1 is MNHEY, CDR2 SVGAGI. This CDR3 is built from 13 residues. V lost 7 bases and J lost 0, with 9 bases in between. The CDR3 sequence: CASTIGANYGYTF. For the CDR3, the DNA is TGTGCCAGCACCATTGGGGCTAACTATGGCTACACCTTC.

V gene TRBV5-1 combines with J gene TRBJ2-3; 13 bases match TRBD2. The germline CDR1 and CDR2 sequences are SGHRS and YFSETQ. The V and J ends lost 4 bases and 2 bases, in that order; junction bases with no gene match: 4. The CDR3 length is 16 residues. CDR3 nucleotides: TGCGCCAGCAGCGCGGGGACTAGCGGGGACACAGATACGCAGTATTTT. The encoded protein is CASSAGTSGDTDTQYF.

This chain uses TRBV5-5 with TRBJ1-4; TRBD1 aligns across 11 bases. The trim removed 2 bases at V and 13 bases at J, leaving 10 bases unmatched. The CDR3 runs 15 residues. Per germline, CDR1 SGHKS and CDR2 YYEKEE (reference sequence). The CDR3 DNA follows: TGTGCCAGCAGCTTAAGCGGGACAGGGGGTACGGGACTGTTTTTT. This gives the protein CASSLSGTGGTGLFF.

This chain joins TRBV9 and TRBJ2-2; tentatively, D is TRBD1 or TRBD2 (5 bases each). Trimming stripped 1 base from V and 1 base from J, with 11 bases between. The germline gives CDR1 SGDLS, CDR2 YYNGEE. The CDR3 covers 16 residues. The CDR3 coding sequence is TGTGCCAGCAGCGTATACGAGGGACGGAACACCGGGGAGCTGTTTTTT. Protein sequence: CASSVYEGRNTGELFF.

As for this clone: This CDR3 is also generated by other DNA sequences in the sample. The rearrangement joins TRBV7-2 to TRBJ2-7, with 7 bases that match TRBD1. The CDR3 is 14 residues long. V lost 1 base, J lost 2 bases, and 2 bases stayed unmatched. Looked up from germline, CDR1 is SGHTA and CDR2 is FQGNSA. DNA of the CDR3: TGTGCCAGCAGCTTAGTAGGGACAGCCTACGAGCAGTACTTC. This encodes CASSLVGTAYEQYF.

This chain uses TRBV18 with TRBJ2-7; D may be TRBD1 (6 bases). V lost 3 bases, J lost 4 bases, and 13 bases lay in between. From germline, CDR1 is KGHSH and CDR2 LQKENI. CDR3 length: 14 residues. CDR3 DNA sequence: TGTGCCAGCTCACCGACGGGGACAACGTACGAGCAGTACTTC. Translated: CASSPTGTTYEQYF.